In its sample, the clone carrying this T cell receptor beta chain was seen a few times. What it binds is unknown. The sample belongs to a study of T-cell memory formation after mild COVID-19. Study context: TCR clusters mostly belonged to single donors. Study conclusions and caveats: Some responding clones appeared in pre-infection memory, suggesting cross-reactive memory joined.

TCRdb ran MiXCR on the 5' RACE reads and lists one entry per CDR3 protein. The sample has roughly 250,000 distinct CDR3 sequences; about 17% are singletons. This CDR3 is built from 13 residues. From germline, CDR1 is DFQATT and CDR2 SNEGSKA (reference sequence). The clonotype was recovered from a young man who had mild COVID-19 (a few samples of this study predate the infection). Cell type and time point are not known. V gene TRBV20-1 combines with J gene TRBJ2-3; no definite D call. Sequencing used PBMCs or a T cell subset sorted from them (not recorded which). CDR3 loop: CTLLHESTDTQYF. The DNA of the CDR3 is TGCACCCTCCTCCACGAGAGCACAGATACGCAGTATTTT.